This T cell receptor (beta chain) was captured in a study of post-analysis software for immune sequencing data (dated by TCRdb to 2015 to 2017). Looking at the study overall: Recorded disease courses included relapsing-remitting, secondary progressive and progressive-relapsing multiple sclerosis, with some patients lacking subtype annotation. The patient repertoires were compared against 11 previously published healthy control repertoires obtained from donors aged 6 to 25 years. A subset of samples was prepared in parallel using single-end sample barcoding, then pooled and co-amplified after Illumina adapter ligation.

The study at large found these results: The control group was slightly older than the multiple sclerosis patient group. A few TRBV segments, including TRBV5-6, TRBV5-1 and TRBV20-1, were significantly more frequent in patients than controls. Multiple sclerosis patients had significantly lower normalized Chao1 diversity than controls, a result that suggests substantial peripheral T-cell clonal expansion. Direct clustering with F measure showed strong co-clustering of samples prepared in the same batch, prompting a batch-effect correction.

Libraries were constructed by PCR. For sequencing, an Illumina HiSeq 2500 was employed. Unique molecular identifiers were incorporated into TCR beta cDNA libraries to reduce PCR and sequencing biases. Per 1 to 10 million input T cells, roughly 500,000 cDNA molecules were obtained, such that each molecule approximated one T cell. The patient libraries were prepared and sequenced using the same protocol as the earlier healthy control dataset. Within a given batch, samples were prepared together, multiplexed and sequenced on the same HiSeq lane. As for how the authors treated the data: Raw barcoded reads were processed with MIGEC, discarding single-read molecular identifier groups before consensus assembly and CDR3 extraction. VDJtools was used for post-analysis of the clonotype tables, and diversity was normalized by down-sampling every dataset to the size of the smallest sample. In repertoire overlap clustering, CDR3 amino acid sequences, but not nucleotide sequences, were matched to correct batch-related cross-sample contamination. TCRdb applied fastp at Q25 and MiXCR to the public reads, then kept only in-frame beta chains. Duplicate CDR3 protein sequences are folded into a single record with the most common DNA and genes. The V and J calls, along with clone size, are taken from TCRdb and not from the paper's own processing. This sample lists about 680,000 distinct CDR3 sequences; 55% to 70% were detected once. 10% to 12% of the sample lies in the top ten.

From the cysteine up to the phenylalanine, the CDR3 has a length of 13 residues. Of all the DNA, just the CDR3 is kept, 39 bases in frame from base 1. Looking up the germline V gene yields CDR1 SNHLY and CDR2 FYNNEI. V is cut by 6 bases and J by 0 bases, and the space between the germline ends is 6 bases. TCR beta repertoires were profiled from peripheral blood of approximately 13 young patients with multiple sclerosis to demonstrate the VDJtools post-analysis software. The multiple sclerosis patients were children and adolescents between roughly 6 and 16 years of age. In its sample, this clonotype was seen a few times. Its recognized antigen is unknown. Qualities for individual bases were not recorded, and no much larger clone is one base off.

The clonotype was recovered from a girl between 2 and 10 years old with multiple sclerosis. The rearranged chain carries TRBV2 and TRBJ1-5, with a tentative D gene TRBD1 over 5 matching bases. The material sequenced was blood. DNA sequence: TGTGCCAGCAGCGGGGCTAGCAATCAGCCCCAGCATTTT. This is translated as CASSGASNQPQHF.